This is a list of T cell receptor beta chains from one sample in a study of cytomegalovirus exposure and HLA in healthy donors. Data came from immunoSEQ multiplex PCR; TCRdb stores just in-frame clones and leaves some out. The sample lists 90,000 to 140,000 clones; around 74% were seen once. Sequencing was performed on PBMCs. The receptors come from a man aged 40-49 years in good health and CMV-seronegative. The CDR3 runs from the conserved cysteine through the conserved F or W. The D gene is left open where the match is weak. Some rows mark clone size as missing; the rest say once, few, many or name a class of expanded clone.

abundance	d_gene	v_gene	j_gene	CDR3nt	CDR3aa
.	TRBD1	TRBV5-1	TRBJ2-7	TGCGCCAGCAGGACAGGGGGAGGTTACGAGCAGTACTTC	CASRTGGGYEQYF
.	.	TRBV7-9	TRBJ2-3	TGTGCCAGCAGCTTAGGCAGAAAGAGGGCTAGCGAGCCAACAGATACGCAGTATTTT	CASSLGRKRASEPTDTQYF
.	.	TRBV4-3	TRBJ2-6	TGCGCCAGCAGCCAAGATCGGCCACTAACCTTTCGCTCTGGGGCCAACGTCCTGACTTTC	CASSQDRPLTFRSGANVLTF
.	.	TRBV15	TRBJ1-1	TGTGCCACCAGCAGTGCAGGGAACACTGAAGCTTTCTTT	CATSSAGNTEAFF
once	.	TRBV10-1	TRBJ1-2	TGCGCCAGCCCCGAGCCTCTTACAGGGAAATATGTACGCATCGGGAAGTCCCACTATGGCTACACCTTC	CASPEPLTGKYVRIGKSHYGYTF
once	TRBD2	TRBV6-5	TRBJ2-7	TGTGCCAGCAGGACTAGCGGCTCCTACGAGCAGTACTTC	CASRTSGSYEQYF
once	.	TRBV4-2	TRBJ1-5	TGTGCCAGCAGCCAAGTGCGGGATGGCAATCAGCCCCAGCATTTT	CASSQVRDGNQPQHF
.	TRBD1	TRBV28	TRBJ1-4	TGTGCCAGCAGTCTTTATTCGGACAGGTTAAATGAAAAACTGTTTTTT	CASSLYSDRLNEKLFF
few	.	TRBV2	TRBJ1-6	TGTGCCAGCAGGAGGGCGGGGGATTCACCCCTCCACTTT	CASRRAGDSPLHF
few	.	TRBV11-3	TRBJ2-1	TGTGCCAGCAGCCTAGAGGGGGGTCAGTACAATGAGCAGTTCTTC	CASSLEGGQYNEQFF
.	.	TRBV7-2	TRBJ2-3	TGTGCCAGCAGCTTAGCGGGAGCCTACACAGATACGCAGTATTTT	CASSLAGAYTDTQYF
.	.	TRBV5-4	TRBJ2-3	TGTGCCAGCAGCTTATACAGGGAAGGCACAGATACGCAGTATTTT	CASSLYREGTDTQYF
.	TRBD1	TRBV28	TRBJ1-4	TGTGCCAGCTGGAGGGACAGGGGTGAAAAACTGTTTTTT	CASWRDRGEKLFF
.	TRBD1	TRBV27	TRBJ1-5	TGTGCCAGCAGTTTGACAGGGAACGATCAGCCCCAGCATTTT	CASSLTGNDQPQHF
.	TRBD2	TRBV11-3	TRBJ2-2	TGTGCCAGCTATGGCCCCAAAGCGGGGGGGAACACCGGGGAGCTGTTTTTT	CASYGPKAGGNTGELFF
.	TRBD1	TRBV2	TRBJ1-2	TGTGCCAGCAGCGTACAGGGGGACTATGGCTACACCTTC	CASSVQGDYGYTF
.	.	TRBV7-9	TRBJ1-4	TGTGCCAGCAGCTTATTCACAGCGGACGTTAATGAAAAACTGTTTTTT	CASSLFTADVNEKLFF
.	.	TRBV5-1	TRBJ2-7	TGCGCCAGCAGCTTGGGATTAGCTACCTACGAGCAGTACTTC	CASSLGLATYEQYF
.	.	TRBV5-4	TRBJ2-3	TGTGCCAGCAGCTTCTGGACACCGGGCACAGATACGCAGTATTTT	CASSFWTPGTDTQYF
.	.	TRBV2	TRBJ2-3	TGTGCCAGCAGTTGGGGTGCGGGGTTAGATACGCAGTATTTT	CASSWGAGLDTQYF
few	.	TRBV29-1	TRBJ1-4	TGCAGCGTTTTAAGTCGGGAGATTGGGAAACTGTTTTTT	CSVLSREIGKLFF
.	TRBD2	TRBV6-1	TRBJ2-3	TGTGCCAGCAGTGAATGGGCGCGGGGGGAAACTAGCACAGATACGCAGTATTTT	CASSEWARGETSTDTQYF
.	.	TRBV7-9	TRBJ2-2	TGTGCCAGCAGCCAGATATCCAGGGTGACCGGGGAGCTGTTTTTT	CASSQISRVTGELFF
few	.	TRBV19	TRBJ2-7	TGTGCCAGTACCCCACGCCCGGGTGCGGCCTACGAGCAGTACTTC	CASTPRPGAAYEQYF
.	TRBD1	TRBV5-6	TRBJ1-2	TGTGCCAGCAGCCTGGGACAGTTCTATGGCTACACCTTC	CASSLGQFYGYTF
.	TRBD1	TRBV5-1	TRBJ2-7	TGCGCCAGCAGCTTTAGACAGGGGGGGGACTACGAGCAGTACTTC	CASSFRQGGDYEQYF
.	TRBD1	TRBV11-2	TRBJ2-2	TGTGCCAGCAGCTTGGGACAGGGTGACACCGGGGAGCTGTTTTTT	CASSLGQGDTGELFF
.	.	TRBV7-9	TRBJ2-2	TGTGCCAGCAGCTCATTAGGACAAAACACCGGGGAGCTGTTTTTT	CASSSLGQNTGELFF
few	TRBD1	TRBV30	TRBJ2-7	TGTGCCTGGAGCCCCGGGACAGGGAGCTCCTACGAGCAGTACTTC	CAWSPGTGSSYEQYF
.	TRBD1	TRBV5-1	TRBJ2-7	TGCGCCAGCAGCTTGGCGGGGACAGGGGGCGCCTCCTACGAGCAGTACTTC	CASSLAGTGGASYEQYF
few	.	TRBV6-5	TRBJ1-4	TGTGCCAGCAGTTACTCTGACCCGGGGGAGGGTGAAAAACTGTTTTTT	CASSYSDPGEGEKLFF
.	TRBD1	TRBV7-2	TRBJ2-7	TGTGCCAGCAGCGACCGGACAGGTGAACCCTACGAGCAGTACTTC	CASSDRTGEPYEQYF
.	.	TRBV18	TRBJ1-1	TGTGCCAGCTACAGGGCTATGAACACTGAAGCTTTCTTT	CASYRAMNTEAFF
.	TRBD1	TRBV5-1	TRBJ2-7	TGCGCCAGCAGCTTGGGAGGACAGGGCTACGAGCAGTACTTC	CASSLGGQGYEQYF
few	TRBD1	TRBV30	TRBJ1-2	TGTGCCTGGAAATTGGACAGGGCCTATGGCTACACCTTC	CAWKLDRAYGYTF
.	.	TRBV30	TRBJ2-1	TGTGCCTGGGACCCCGCGGGGTGGTATGAGCAGTTCTTC	CAWDPAGWYEQFF
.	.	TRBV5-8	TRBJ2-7	TGTGCCAGCAGCTCCGGGACAAGAGAACTCTTTTACGAGCAGTACTTC	CASSSGTRELFYEQYF
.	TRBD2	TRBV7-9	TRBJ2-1	TGTGCCAGCAGTAGTAGCGGGAGGGCCTACAATGAGCAGTTCTTC	CASSSSGRAYNEQFF
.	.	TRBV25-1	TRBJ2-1	TGTGCCAGCAGCGCGAGGGCTGAGCAGTTCTTC	CASSARAEQFF
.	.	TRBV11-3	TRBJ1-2	TGTGCCAGCAGCCAAATGAACTATGGCTACACCTTC	CASSQMNYGYTF
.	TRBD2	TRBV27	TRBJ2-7	TGTGCCAGCAGTGAAACTAGCGACTACGAGCAGTACTTC	CASSETSDYEQYF
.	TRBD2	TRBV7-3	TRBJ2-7	TGTGCCAGCAGCCCAAGACTAGCGGGGGGACCCTACGAGCAGTACTTC	CASSPRLAGGPYEQYF
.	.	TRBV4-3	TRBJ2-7	TGCGCCAGCAGCCAAGACAGGGTTTTGTACGAGCAGTACTTC	CASSQDRVLYEQYF
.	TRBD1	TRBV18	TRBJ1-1	TGTGCCAGCTCACTAGACAGGGCAGGGACTGAAGCTTTCTTT	CASSLDRAGTEAFF
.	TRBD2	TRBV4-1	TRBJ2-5	TGCGCCAGCAGCCAGATGGGGGGACTATACTTC	CASSQMGGLYF
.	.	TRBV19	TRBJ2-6	TGTGCCAGTAGTATTCGGTACGGTGGGGCCAACGTCCTGACTTTC	CASSIRYGGANVLTF
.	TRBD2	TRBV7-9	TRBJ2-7	TGTGCCAGCAGCATTACTAGCGGGGGACCACGACTTTCCTACGAGCAGTACTTC	CASSITSGGPRLSYEQYF
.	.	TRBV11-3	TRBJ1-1	TGTGCCAGCAGCTTAAGTTTCTGGACAGAGAGGAACACTGAAGCTTTCTTT	CASSLSFWTERNTEAFF
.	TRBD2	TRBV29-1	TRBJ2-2	TGCAGCGTTGAAAGCGGGAGTACCGGGGAGCTGTTTTTT	CSVESGSTGELFF
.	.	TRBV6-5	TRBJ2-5	TGTGCCAGCACAAAGGGAGCGGGCCAAGAGACCCAGTACTTC	CASTKGAGQETQYF
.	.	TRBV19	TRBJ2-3	TGTGCCACGGCAAGCGGGAGCACAGATACGCAGTATTTT	CATASGSTDTQYF
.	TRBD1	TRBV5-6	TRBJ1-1	TGTGCCAGCACAGGGGGAACTGAAGCTTTCTTT	CASTGGTEAFF
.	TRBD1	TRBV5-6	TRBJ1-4	TGTGCCAGCAGCCTGACAGGGATTAATGAAAAACTGTTTTTT	CASSLTGINEKLFF